Listed below are T cell receptor beta chains from one sample, sequenced in a study of T cells after yellow fever vaccination. TCRdb ran MiXCR on the 5' RACE reads and lists one entry per CDR3 protein. In the table there are 50,000 or so distinct CDR3 sequences, roughly 7.5% of which are singletons. The specimen was CD8+ T cells sorted from PBMCs, collected approximately 16 days after the first yellow fever vaccination. Receptor source: a man between 18 and 35 years old who received the YFV17D yellow fever vaccine. Both conserved end residues are part of each CDR3. Each record gives: D gene, J gene, clone size, V gene, CDR3 DNA, CDR3 protein. The D gene is left open where the match is weak. Part of the rows lack a size; the others show once, few, many or a class for expanded clones.

D gene: TRBD2; J gene: TRBJ2-5; clone size: NA; V gene: TRBV19; CDR3 DNA: TGTGCCAGTTCCACCCGGGAGCGGGGGTGGCAAGAGACCCAGTACTTC; CDR3 protein: CASSTRERGWQETQYF
D gene: NA; J gene: TRBJ1-1; clone size: many; V gene: TRBV7-9; CDR3 DNA: TGTGCCAGCAGCCCCGTAGTTCCGGGGGCGGTCACTGAAGCTTTCTTT; CDR3 protein: CASSPVVPGAVTEAFF
D gene: NA; J gene: TRBJ2-5; clone size: once; V gene: TRBV21-1; CDR3 DNA: TGTGCCAGCATATCTGCTAGCGGGGGAAAAGAGACCCAGTACTTC; CDR3 protein: CASISASGGKETQYF
D gene: NA; J gene: TRBJ2-3; clone size: many; V gene: TRBV27; CDR3 DNA: TGTGCCAGCAGTGACCGCTTTCAGGTGGTAGATACGCAGTATTTT; CDR3 protein: CASSDRFQVVDTQYF
D gene: NA; J gene: TRBJ1-2; clone size: many; V gene: TRBV6-2/TRBV6-3; CDR3 DNA: TGTGCCAGCAGTTACATCATGGGATATGGCTACACCTTC; CDR3 protein: CASSYIMGYGYTF
D gene: NA; J gene: TRBJ2-2; clone size: few; V gene: TRBV20-1; CDR3 DNA: TGCAGGAAATCTTTGGGGGGCAAATCGGGCTCCGGCGGGGAGCTGTTTTTT; CDR3 protein: CRKSLGGKSGSGGELFF
D gene: NA; J gene: TRBJ2-3; clone size: many; V gene: TRBV9; CDR3 DNA: TGTGCCAGCAGCGTAGCAGGGATCCCAGCAGATACGCAGTATTTT; CDR3 protein: CASSVAGIPADTQYF
D gene: NA; J gene: TRBJ2-1; clone size: many; V gene: TRBV29-1; CDR3 DNA: TGCAGCTTCTCGCGGGGTTATAATGAGCAGTTCTTC; CDR3 protein: CSFSRGYNEQFF
D gene: TRBD2; J gene: TRBJ2-7; clone size: many; V gene: TRBV6-5; CDR3 DNA: TGTGCCAGCAGTTACTCCGGCGGGGGGGAGGGCGAGCAGTACTTC; CDR3 protein: CASSYSGGGEGEQYF
D gene: NA; J gene: TRBJ1-2; clone size: many; V gene: TRBV6-6; CDR3 DNA: TGTGCCAGCAGTCGAGGGGGGAGTGGCTACACCTTC; CDR3 protein: CASSRGGSGYTF
D gene: NA; J gene: TRBJ1-6; clone size: many; V gene: TRBV10-3; CDR3 DNA: TGTGCCATCAGTGAAGAGGGATCCTATAATTCACCCCTCCACTTT; CDR3 protein: CAISEEGSYNSPLHF
D gene: TRBD1; J gene: TRBJ2-7; clone size: NA; V gene: TRBV25-1; CDR3 DNA: TGTGCCAGCAGTGGGACAGGGTCCTACGAGCAGTACTTC; CDR3 protein: CASSGTGSYEQYF
D gene: TRBD1; J gene: TRBJ1-2; clone size: many; V gene: TRBV4-3; CDR3 DNA: TGCGCCAGCAGCCGTACTATAGACAGGGGCCCTAACTATGGCTACACCTTC; CDR3 protein: CASSRTIDRGPNYGYTF
D gene: NA; J gene: TRBJ1-2; clone size: NA; V gene: TRBV5-4; CDR3 DNA: TGTGCCAGCAGCGCGGGACCTGAATCCACCTTC; CDR3 protein: CASSAGPESTF
D gene: TRBD2; J gene: TRBJ2-5; clone size: many; V gene: TRBV12-3/TRBV12-4; CDR3 DNA: TGTGCCAGCAGTTTAGGCGGGGGTTCGACCCAGTACTTC; CDR3 protein: CASSLGGGSTQYF
D gene: TRBD1; J gene: TRBJ2-5; clone size: many; V gene: TRBV11-2; CDR3 DNA: TGTGCCAGCAGGCGAACAGGGGTGGGGCAAGAGACCCAGTACTTC; CDR3 protein: CASRRTGVGQETQYF
D gene: NA; J gene: TRBJ2-6; clone size: many; V gene: TRBV6-2/TRBV6-3; CDR3 DNA: TGTGCCAGCAGGCGCATCAGGGCCCTCTCTGGGGCCAACGTCCTGACTTTC; CDR3 protein: CASRRIRALSGANVLTF
D gene: TRBD2; J gene: TRBJ2-7; clone size: few; V gene: TRBV7-2; CDR3 DNA: TGTGCCAGTGGGGGGGGAAGCTCCTACGAGCAGTACTTC; CDR3 protein: CASGGGSSYEQYF
D gene: NA; J gene: TRBJ2-4; clone size: NA; V gene: TRBV7-9; CDR3 DNA: TGTGCCAGCAGCCAAACAAGGACGGGGGACATTCAGTACTTC; CDR3 protein: CASSQTRTGDIQYF
D gene: NA; J gene: TRBJ1-1; clone size: many; V gene: TRBV7-3; CDR3 DNA: TGTGCCAGCAGCTTAAGTGGGGACACTGAAGCTTTCTTT; CDR3 protein: CASSLSGDTEAFF
D gene: NA; J gene: TRBJ2-7; clone size: many; V gene: TRBV4-3; CDR3 DNA: TGCGCCAGCAGCCAAGCAGGGTTACAGTACTTC; CDR3 protein: CASSQAGLQYF
D gene: TRBD1; J gene: TRBJ2-7; clone size: many; V gene: TRBV23-1; CDR3 DNA: TGCGCCAGCAGTCAGACCCGGGACAGGGGCTTCAGCAACGAGCAGTACTTC; CDR3 protein: CASSQTRDRGFSNEQYF
D gene: NA; J gene: TRBJ2-2; clone size: NA; V gene: TRBV18; CDR3 DNA: TGTGCCAGCTCAGAGAGGGGATTTAACACCGGGGAGCTGTTTTTT; CDR3 protein: CASSERGFNTGELFF
D gene: TRBD1; J gene: TRBJ2-5; clone size: many; V gene: TRBV12-3/TRBV12-4; CDR3 DNA: TGTGCCAGCAGCGACAGGGGAAGTGAGGGTTTTCAAGAGACCCAGTACTTC; CDR3 protein: CASSDRGSEGFQETQYF
D gene: NA; J gene: TRBJ1-2; clone size: NA; V gene: TRBV12-3/TRBV12-4; CDR3 DNA: TGTGCCAGCAGTTTACAGTCCGCAGGGGCTAACTATGGCTACACCTTC; CDR3 protein: CASSLQSAGANYGYTF
D gene: NA; J gene: TRBJ2-7; clone size: many; V gene: TRBV20-1; CDR3 DNA: TGCAGTGGTCGCCGGGGCGGGAACGAGCAGTACTTC; CDR3 protein: CSGRRGGNEQYF
D gene: NA; J gene: TRBJ1-2; clone size: many; V gene: TRBV27; CDR3 DNA: TGTGCCAGCAGGGGATACAACGGAGCTAACTATGGCTACACCTTC; CDR3 protein: CASRGYNGANYGYTF
D gene: NA; J gene: TRBJ2-1; clone size: many; V gene: TRBV5-6; CDR3 DNA: TGTGCCAGCAGCTTGGCCTCTAGTGAGCAGTTCTTC; CDR3 protein: CASSLASSEQFF
D gene: NA; J gene: TRBJ1-5; clone size: many; V gene: TRBV28; CDR3 DNA: TGTGCCAGCAGTTTCCGGTCCCCCCAGCAGCATTTT; CDR3 protein: CASSFRSPQQHF
D gene: TRBD1; J gene: TRBJ2-1; clone size: few; V gene: TRBV12-3/TRBV12-4; CDR3 DNA: TGTGCCAGCAGTATCCCCGGGACAGACAATGAGCAGTTCTTC; CDR3 protein: CASSIPGTDNEQFF
D gene: NA; J gene: TRBJ1-1; clone size: many; V gene: TRBV10-2; CDR3 DNA: TGCGCCAGCGGCGGACAGATTAACACTGAAGCTTTCTTT; CDR3 protein: CASGGQINTEAFF
D gene: TRBD2; J gene: TRBJ2-3; clone size: few; V gene: TRBV4-1; CDR3 DNA: TGCGCCAGCAGCCAGGGACTAGCGGGGGCAGATACGCAGTATTTT; CDR3 protein: CASSQGLAGADTQYF
D gene: TRBD2; J gene: TRBJ2-5; clone size: many; V gene: TRBV20-1; CDR3 DNA: TGCAGTGCTAGAGCGGCGGGGGGGTACCAAGAGACCCAGTACTTC; CDR3 protein: CSARAAGGYQETQYF
D gene: NA; J gene: TRBJ2-2; clone size: NA; V gene: TRBV28; CDR3 DNA: TGTGCCATGGGCCCCGGGCCGCTAAACACCGGGGAGCTGTTTTTT; CDR3 protein: CAMGPGPLNTGELFF
D gene: NA; J gene: TRBJ2-2; clone size: many; V gene: TRBV29-1; CDR3 DNA: TGCAGCGTTGAAGGGGGCCCAACCGGGGCGTCGGATAACACCGGGGAGCTGTTTTTT; CDR3 protein: CSVEGGPTGASDNTGELFF
D gene: NA; J gene: TRBJ1-4; clone size: many; V gene: TRBV15; CDR3 DNA: TGTGCCACCAGCAGAGACATGGCCGATGAAAAACTGTTTTTT; CDR3 protein: CATSRDMADEKLFF
D gene: TRBD2; J gene: TRBJ2-1; clone size: many; V gene: TRBV7-3; CDR3 DNA: TGTGCCAACAGCGATGGACTAGCGGGGTTCAATGAGCAGTTCTTC; CDR3 protein: CANSDGLAGFNEQFF
D gene: TRBD1; J gene: TRBJ1-2; clone size: NA; V gene: TRBV9; CDR3 DNA: TGTGCCAGCAGCGCACGGACAGGAGACTTCTATGGCTACACCTTC; CDR3 protein: CASSARTGDFYGYTF
D gene: NA; J gene: TRBJ2-6; clone size: many; V gene: TRBV6-2/TRBV6-3; CDR3 DNA: TGTGCCAGCTCTTGGACCAGCTCTGGGGCCAACGTCCTGACTTTC; CDR3 protein: CASSWTSSGANVLTF
D gene: NA; J gene: TRBJ1-2; clone size: many; V gene: TRBV9; CDR3 DNA: TGTGCCAGCAGCGATCCCCCCTCGGGGAACTATGGCTACACCTTC; CDR3 protein: CASSDPPSGNYGYTF
D gene: NA; J gene: TRBJ2-3; clone size: many; V gene: TRBV7-8; CDR3 DNA: TGTGCCAGCAGCTTAGCGACCATAGCGGGCACAGATACGCAGTATTTT; CDR3 protein: CASSLATIAGTDTQYF
D gene: NA; J gene: TRBJ2-1; clone size: many; V gene: TRBV2; CDR3 DNA: TGTGCCAGCAGGGCCCAGCCGAGCTCCTACAATGAGCAGTTCTTC; CDR3 protein: CASRAQPSSYNEQFF
D gene: TRBD2; J gene: TRBJ2-5; clone size: many; V gene: TRBV7-2; CDR3 DNA: TGTGCCAGCAGCCCATACGGACTAGCGGGGGGGCGAGAGACCCAGTACTTC; CDR3 protein: CASSPYGLAGGRETQYF
D gene: NA; J gene: TRBJ1-6; clone size: many; V gene: TRBV19; CDR3 DNA: TGTGCCAGTAGTTTCCGACCGTGGGCTTCACCCCTCCACTTT; CDR3 protein: CASSFRPWASPLHF
D gene: TRBD1; J gene: TRBJ2-2; clone size: many; V gene: TRBV7-9; CDR3 DNA: TGTGCCGGGGGACAGGAGAACACCGGGGAGCTGTTTTTT; CDR3 protein: CAGGQENTGELFF
D gene: TRBD2; J gene: TRBJ2-5; clone size: many; V gene: TRBV4-1; CDR3 DNA: TGCGCCAGCAGCCAAGTTATCAGCGGGGGGGGCCAAGAGACCCAGTACTTC; CDR3 protein: CASSQVISGGGQETQYF
D gene: NA; J gene: TRBJ2-3; clone size: many; V gene: TRBV2; CDR3 DNA: TGTGCCAGCAGTGGACCCAGGGGTGCAAGCACAGATACGCAGTATTTT; CDR3 protein: CASSGPRGASTDTQYF
D gene: TRBD2; J gene: TRBJ2-1; clone size: many; V gene: TRBV3-1; CDR3 DNA: TGTGCCAGCAGCCAGGGGTCGGGGGGGGCCTACAATGAGCAGTTCTTC; CDR3 protein: CASSQGSGGAYNEQFF
D gene: NA; J gene: TRBJ1-5; clone size: NA; V gene: TRBV5-5; CDR3 DNA: TGTGCCAGCAGCTTGGCCGATAGCAATCAGCCCCAGCATTTT; CDR3 protein: CASSLADSNQPQHF
D gene: TRBD2; J gene: TRBJ2-2; clone size: many; V gene: TRBV29-1; CDR3 DNA: TGCAGCGTTGTTGGCGTTAGCGGGGGAAGGGACGGGGAGCTGTTTTTT; CDR3 protein: CSVVGVSGGRDGELFF
D gene: TRBD1; J gene: TRBJ2-3; clone size: many; V gene: TRBV27; CDR3 DNA: TGTGCCAGCAGACACCCCATAATTTCTGGGGACAGGGCGACAGATACGCAGTATTTT; CDR3 protein: CASRHPIISGDRATDTQYF
D gene: NA; J gene: TRBJ1-1; clone size: many; V gene: TRBV4-3; CDR3 DNA: TGCGCCAGCAGCCACGCTACGGACCTGCCACATACACCGAACACTGAAGCTTTCTTT; CDR3 protein: CASSHATDLPHTPNTEAFF
D gene: TRBD1; J gene: TRBJ2-2; clone size: many; V gene: TRBV7-6; CDR3 DNA: TGTGCCAGCAGCTTAGGGACAGGGGCTGTAACCGGGGAGCTGTTTTTT; CDR3 protein: CASSLGTGAVTGELFF
D gene: NA; J gene: TRBJ1-3; clone size: many; V gene: TRBV9; CDR3 DNA: TGTGCCAGCAGCGTCGCTTCAGGACTCTCTGGAAACACCATATATTTT; CDR3 protein: CASSVASGLSGNTIYF
D gene: TRBD2; J gene: TRBJ2-3; clone size: many; V gene: TRBV4-2; CDR3 DNA: TGTGCCAGCAGCCAGGCGGGACTAGTCACAGATACGCAGTATTTT; CDR3 protein: CASSQAGLVTDTQYF
D gene: NA; J gene: TRBJ1-1; clone size: many; V gene: TRBV29-1; CDR3 DNA: TGCAGCGTTGGTAAGGGCCTGAACACTGAAGCTTTCTTT; CDR3 protein: CSVGKGLNTEAFF
D gene: NA; J gene: TRBJ2-1; clone size: many; V gene: TRBV7-9; CDR3 DNA: TGTGCCAGCAGCTTTGAGTCCTACAATGAGCAGTTCTTC; CDR3 protein: CASSFESYNEQFF
D gene: TRBD1; J gene: TRBJ1-5; clone size: many; V gene: TRBV14; CDR3 DNA: TGTGCCAGCAGCCAAGTGGGACAGGTGACCAGCAATCAGCCCCAGCATTTT; CDR3 protein: CASSQVGQVTSNQPQHF
D gene: NA; J gene: TRBJ2-7; clone size: few; V gene: TRBV4-3; CDR3 DNA: TGCGCCAGCAGCCAAGATTTAGGGAAGTCCTACGAGCAGTACTTC; CDR3 protein: CASSQDLGKSYEQYF